Following are 11 T cell receptor beta chains from one sample sequenced in a study of T cell responses to AZD1222 COVID-19 vaccine. Sequencing used immunoSEQ multiplex PCR; TCRdb keeps in-frame clones, though not all of them. The sample has about 150,000 clones; more than 85% are singletons. Sequencing used peripheral blood, obtained on day 0 of AZD1222 vaccination. These receptors originate from an adult in good health.

This rearrangement joins TRBV3-1 (or the pseudogene TRBV3-2) to TRBJ2-1, with a weak D call TRBD2 (6 bases). CDR1 and CDR2 (germline): LGHDT, YNNKEL (reference sequence). CDR3 length equals 14 residues. The ends were cut back, 4 bases at V and 5 bases at J, with 12 bases in the middle. Written as DNA, the CDR3 is TGTGCCAGCAGCCGCCGGGAGCACCACAATGAGCAGTTCTTC. It yields the protein CASSRREHHNEQFF.

This sequence joins TRBV11-2 and TRBJ2-5; 12 bases fit TRBD1. Unmatched junction bases numbered 5, after V lost 1 base and J lost 5 bases. This CDR3 contains 16 residues. Germline V gene sequence: CDR1 SGHAT, CDR2 FQNNGV. The CDR3 loop is CASSLVPGQGAETQYF. The CDR3 DNA follows: TGTGCCAGCAGCTTAGTTCCGGGACAGGGGGCGGAGACCCAGTACTTC. Looking up the rest from reference TRBV11-2 and TRBJ2-5 gives the full variable domain: EAGVAQSPRYKIIEKRQSVAFWCNPISGHATLYWYQQILGQGPKLLIQFQNNGVVDDSQLPKDRFSAERLKGVDSTLKIQPAKLEDSAVYLCASSLVPGQGAETQYFGPGTRLLVL.

The chain employs TRBV5-8 and TRBJ1-6; TRBD1 matches 7 bases. V shed 4 bases and J 10 bases; nucleotides not matched to a gene: 11. The CDR3 is made up of 15 amino acids. The germline V gene encodes CDR1 SGHTS and CDR2 YDEGEE. The CDR3 sequence is CASSVSGTVRSPLHF. In nucleotides, the CDR3 is TGTGCCAGCAGCGTCTCCGGGACAGTAAGGTCACCCCTCCACTTT. The variable domain in full, completed from reference TRBV5-8 and TRBJ1-6, reads EAGVTQSPTHLIKTRGQQATLRCSPISGHTSVYWYQQALGLGLQFLLWYDEGEERNRGNFPPRFSGRQFPNYSSELNVNALELEDSALYLCASSVSGTVRSPLHFGNGTRLTVT.

This chain joins TRBV6-4 and TRBJ1-2; D uncertain. CDR3 size: 14 residues. Germline V gene lookup returns CDR1 MRHNA and CDR2 SNTAGT. The V end was cut by 4 bases, the J end by 0 bases, with 9 bases between. CDR3 bases: TGTGCCAGCAGTGCCGCAGCAACTAACTATGGCTACACCTTC. Its translation: CASSAAATNYGYTF.

The chain is built from TRBV6-2 or TRBV6-3 and TRBJ2-1, with unresolved D. The germline V gene encodes CDR1 MNHEY and CDR2 SVGEGT. V lost 6 bases and J 7 bases, leaving 10 bases between the germline ends. The CDR3 runs to 12 residues. The CDR3 nucleotides are TGTGCCAGCAGATACGGTTGGAATGAGCAGTTCTTC. Its translation is CASRYGWNEQFF.

This clone has only one observation. V is TRBV20-1 and J is TRBJ2-3, with D hard to call. Looked up from germline, CDR1 is DFQATT and CDR2 is SNEGSKA (reference sequence). Trimming cost V 6 bases and J 4 bases, with 8 bases left between them. This CDR3 is built from 11 residues. The CDR3 DNA sequence: TGCAGTGCGGAGAGGTCAGATACGCAGTATTTT. It is translated as CSAERSDTQYF.

A word on this clone: Additional DNA sequences in this sample encode the identical CDR3. The chain combines TRBV19 with TRBJ1-1; 8 nucleotides line up with TRBD1. Germline V lookup: CDR1 LNHDA, CDR2 SQIVND (reference sequence). There are 15 residues in the CDR3. V dropped 6 bases and J dropped 1; count of bases not matched to a gene: 7. The CDR3 DNA is TGTGCCAGTAGCCCTTCCGGGACAGGGAACACTGAAGCTTTCTTT. This codes for CASSPSGTGNTEAFF.

The chain recombines TRBV20-1 with TRBJ1-6; D perhaps matches TRBD1 (5 bases). V lost 4 bases to trimming and J lost 6 bases, with 16 bases between them. This CDR3 has 15 amino acids. Germline assignment: CDR1 DFQATT and CDR2 SNEGSKA (reference sequence). The CDR3 sequence: CSANERGAGNSPLHF. The CDR3 DNA follows: TGCAGTGCTAATGAGAGGGGCGCTGGTAATTCACCCCTCCACTTT.

The J gene is TRBJ2-1, the V gene TRBV2, with 11 positions matching TRBD2. In germline, CDR1 is SNHLY, CDR2 FYNNEI. J lost 8 bases, V lost 2 bases, and 2 bases had no gene match. This CDR3 is 14 amino acids long. Here the CDR3 DNA reads TGTGCCAGCAGTGAACTAGCGGGAGGCTATGAGCAGTTCTTC. This codes for CASSELAGGYEQFF.

The chain uses TRBV5-1 and TRBJ2-3; D possibly corresponds to TRBD2 (6 bases). Germline values: CDR1 SGHRS, CDR2 YFSETQ. V was shortened by 3 bases and J by 3 bases, with 11 bases between the two germline ends. The CDR3 length is 14 residues. The CDR3 protein is CASSSGEETDTQYF. For the CDR3, the DNA is TGCGCCAGCAGCTCCGGGGAGGAAACAGATACGCAGTATTTT.

This chain connects TRBV7-2 to TRBJ2-2, with TRBD2 matching over 12 bases. Germline V gene sequence: CDR1 SGHTA, CDR2 FQGNSA. Unmatched junction bases numbered 14, after V lost 5 bases and J lost 4 bases. The CDR3 sequence is 19 residues long. CDR3 bases: TGTGCCAGCAGCCCCAGAGGGCTAGCGGGGGGGCCTATCACCGGGGAGCTGTTTTTT. This gives the protein CASSPRGLAGGPITGELFF. The full variable domain, its missing parts supplied by reference TRBV7-2 and TRBJ2-2, is GAGVSQSPSNKVTEKGKDVELRCDPISGHTALYWYRQSLGQGLEFLIYFQGNSAPDKSGLPSDRFSAERTGGSVSTLTIQRTQQEDSAVYLCASSPRGLAGGPITGELFFGEGSRLTVL.